This T cell receptor beta chain was sequenced during a study of OX40 agonist ivuxolimab in advanced cancers. J lost 6 bases, V lost 5 bases, and 2 bases had no gene match. The V gene's germline CDR1 is SGHNT and CDR2 YENEEA. This CDR3 is 14 amino acids long. General study results and limits: In CD8+ T cells, expanded clones were on average more numerous than in CD4+. The expanded peripheral T cells' antigen specificity was not determined.

As to this clone: Its antigen is unidentified.

Excluded were patients having autoimmune disease history or systemic immunosuppression. The timepoints at which blood was sampled were baseline, cycle 4 day 1, and cycle 7 day 1. Generated by immunoSEQ multiplex PCR, the TCRdb table keeps only in-frame clones and is missing some. The sample has tens of thousands of clones, approximately 78% seen once; the top ten hold over 4.5%. Source: CD4+ or CD8+ T cells sorted from blood, taken in a trial of the OX40 agonist ivuxolimab. The chain uses TRBV11-3 and TRBJ2-2; 11 positions match TRBD1. This receptor was obtained from an adult with an advanced solid tumor such as melanoma, head and neck, liver or kidney cancer. The CDR3 protein is CASSPGQGAGELFF. The CDR3 DNA follows: TGTGCCAGCAGCCCGGGACAGGGGGCCGGGGAGCTGTTTTTT.